This TCR beta chain emerged from a study of control samples from healthy donors and cancer patients. Germline V gives CDR1 LNHDA, CDR2 SQIVND (reference sequence). The V gene lost 5 bases and the J gene lost 2 bases, with 27 bases spanning the gap. CDR3 length: 19 amino acids. Here immunoSEQ multiplex PCR was the method, and the copy in TCRdb shows in-frame clones only, minus some. The sample lists about 140,000 clones, about 90% occurring once. The chain employs TRBV19 and TRBJ2-5; D is perhaps TRBD2 (5 bases). The clonotype comes from a man between 18 and 35 years old in good health. The specimen was blood. The CDR3 DNA reads as TGTGCCAGTAGTTTCCAGGTGTTGGACTCGATAAACTTTCAAGAGACCCAGTACTTC. The encoded protein is CASSFQVLDSINFQETQYF.